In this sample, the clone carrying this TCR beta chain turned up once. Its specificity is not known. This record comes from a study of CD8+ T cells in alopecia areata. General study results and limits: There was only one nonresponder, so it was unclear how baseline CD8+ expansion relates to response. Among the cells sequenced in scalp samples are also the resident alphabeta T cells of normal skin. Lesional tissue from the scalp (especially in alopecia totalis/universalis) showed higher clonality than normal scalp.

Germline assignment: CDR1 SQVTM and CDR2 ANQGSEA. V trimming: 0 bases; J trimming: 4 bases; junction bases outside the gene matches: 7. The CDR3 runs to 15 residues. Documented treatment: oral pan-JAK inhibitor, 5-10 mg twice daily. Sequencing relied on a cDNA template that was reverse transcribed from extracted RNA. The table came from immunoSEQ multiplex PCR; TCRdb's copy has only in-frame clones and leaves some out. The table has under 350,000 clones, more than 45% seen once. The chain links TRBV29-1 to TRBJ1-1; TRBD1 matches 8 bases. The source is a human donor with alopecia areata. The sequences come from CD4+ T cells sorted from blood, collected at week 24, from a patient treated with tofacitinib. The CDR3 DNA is TGCAGCGTTGAAGATCTTGACAGGGGAAGCACTGAAGCTTTCTTT. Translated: CSVEDLDRGSTEAFF.